This T cell receptor beta chain is from a study of T-cell reconstitution after alpha-beta-depleted transplantation in children. Study-wide results and caveats: Roughly two months post-transplant, alpha-beta T cells reportedly originated from several hundred graft clones that had expanded. Counts and diversity of T cells one year after transplant came mostly from newly produced T cells.

This clonotype has a count of ten or more. Its antigen remains unidentified. Preparation of the TCRbeta library used unique molecular identifiers. TCRdb re-called the PCR reads with MiXCR, one entry per CDR3 protein. The table shows around 52,000 distinct CDR3 sequences, with under 6% occurring only once. The sequence came from a female patient aged 2-9 years who had a stem cell transplant for aplastic anemia, so the T cells may come from the graft donor. The sequencing here drew on PBMCs, mostly from graft donor cells, taken 60 days after TCRalphabeta/CD19-depleted stem cell transplant.

CDR3 region: CASSAGGAKNSPLHF. The CDR3 DNA sequence: TGTGCCAGCAGCGCTGGGGGGGCCAAAAATTCACCCCTCCACTTT. The chain has TRBV9 and TRBJ1-6; possible D gene TRBD1, 6 bases. The V gene lost 3 bases and the J gene lost 7 bases, with 14 bases spanning the gap. The germline V gene encodes CDR1 SGDLS and CDR2 YYNGEE. The CDR3 totals 15 residues.